These 20 T cell receptor beta chains originate from one sample sequenced in a study of shared clonotypes between healthy human individuals. It was CD45RO-negative cells, positively selected for CCR7, that made up naive CD8 cells, with terminally differentiated effector memory CD45RA+ cells excluded. Libraries were prepared by immunoSEQ multiplex PCR; TCRdb keeps only in-frame clonotypes and omits some of them. The sample has under 850,000 clones, around 93% seen once; the top ten hold under 30%. The sample taken for sequencing was naive CD8+ T cells sorted from blood. The origin of the receptors is a man younger than 40 in good health.

On this clone: Other nucleotide sequences in the sample specify the same CDR3. This chain uses TRBV9 with TRBJ2-7; weak D call: TRBD2 (5 bases). The germline gives CDR1 SGDLS, CDR2 YYNGEE. V lost 2 bases and J 2 bases, leaving 11 bases between the germline ends. This CDR3 region has 14 residues. For the CDR3, the DNA is TGTGCCAGCAGCGTGGGCGGGCAAACCTACGAGCAGTACTTC. Its protein product is CASSVGGQTYEQYF. Supplemented by reference TRBV9 and TRBJ2-7, the full variable domain reads DSGVTQTPKHLITATGQRVTLRCSPRSGDLSVYWYQQSLDQGLQFLIQYYNGEERAKGNILERFSAQQFPDLHSELNLSSLELGDSALYFCASSVGGQTYEQYFGPGTRLTVT.

The chain employs TRBV20-1 and TRBJ2-1; 8 bases map to TRBD1. V lost 5 bases, J lost 6 bases, and 0 bases stayed unmatched. CDR1 DFQATT and CDR2 SNEGSKA come from the germline V gene (reference sequence). The CDR3 extends over 11 amino acids. CDR3 coding DNA: TGCAGTGCTGGGACAGGCAATGAGCAGTTCTTC. This encodes CSAGTGNEQFF.

Only a few counts were recorded for this clone. V is TRBV9 and J is TRBJ2-5; 9 bases are shared with TRBD1. V dropped 3 bases and J dropped 3; count of bases not matched to a gene: 3. This CDR3 region has 14 residues. CDR1 is SGDLS, CDR2 YYNGEE, per germline. DNA for the CDR3: TGTGCCAGCAGCGCCTGGGACAGGGAAGAGACCCAGTACTTC. It yields the protein CASSAWDREETQYF.

This chain uses TRBV19 with TRBJ2-1; 9 bases align to TRBD2. This CDR3 region has 15 residues. V shed 10 bases, J shed 7 bases, and the junction held 14 bases outside the gene matches. CDR1 LNHDA and CDR2 SQIVND come from the germline V gene (reference sequence). The CDR3 sequence is CATAQDLAGTNEQFF. The CDR3 DNA follows: TGTGCCACCGCCCAAGACCTAGCGGGAACAAATGAGCAGTTCTTC.

The gene calls are TRBV5-4 and TRBJ1-2; D possibly corresponds to TRBD1 (5 bases). This CDR3 comprises 15 residues. V shed 5 bases and J shed 3 bases, with 17 bases lying between them. Germline V gene data show CDR1 as SGHNT and CDR2 as YYREEE (reference sequence). The CDR3: CASRDRDLFDYGYTF. The CDR3 coding sequence is TGTGCCAGCAGGGATCGGGACCTCTTCGACTATGGCTACACCTTC.

In its sample, this clone was seen once. The genes are TRBV18 and TRBJ2-7; tentatively, D is TRBD2 (6 bases). V was clipped by 0 bases and J by 0 bases, with 12 bases between them. This CDR3 comprises 16 residues. CDR1 is KGHSH and CDR2 is LQKENI in the germline V gene. The CDR3 nucleotides are TGTGCCAGCTCACCACCTCCGGGAGAGCGCTCCTACGAGCAGTACTTC. This translates into CASSPPPGERSYEQYF.

This sequence joins TRBV6-4 and TRBJ2-3, with unresolved D. Germline CDR1 is MRHNA and CDR2 is SNTAGT. This CDR3 has 15 amino acids. CDR3 residues: CKMGPSSWDTDTQYF. The CDR3 DNA reads as TGTAAAATGGGTCCTTCATCTTGGGACACAGATACGCAGTATTTT.

Notes on this clone: The sample carries other DNA sequences with the same CDR3. The genes are TRBV27 and TRBJ2-7; 7 bases line up with TRBD2. The V gene end was trimmed by 0 bases and the J gene end by 0 bases; junction bases not matched to a gene: 2. Germline V gene sequence: CDR1 MNHEY, CDR2 SMNVEV (reference sequence). The CDR3 runs to 15 residues. The CDR3 loop is CASSLSGGSSYEQYF. The CDR3 nucleotides are TGTGCCAGCAGTTTATCGGGGGGGAGCTCCTACGAGCAGTACTTC.

The J gene is TRBJ2-4, the V gene TRBV2, with TRBD1 identical over 8 bases. Germline CDR1 and CDR2: SNHLY and FYNNEI. J was trimmed by 0 bases and V by 5 bases; bases with no gene match: 15. The CDR3 has 19 amino acids. The DNA for the CDR3 is TGTGCCAGCAGTCCACGACAGGGGTCGGACCTACTAGCCAAAAACATTCAGTACTTC. It encodes CASSPRQGSDLLAKNIQYF.

This clone has a handful of counts. Other DNA sequences from this sample encode an identical CDR3 as well. The chain carries TRBV7-9 and TRBJ2-7, with TRBD1 matching 7 bases. This CDR3 has 13 residues. The V segment lost 4 bases and the J segment 3 bases; nucleotides outside the gene matches: 3. Per the germline V gene, CDR1 is SEHNR and CDR2 is FQNEAQ (reference sequence). The CDR3: CASSSTGIYEQYF. The CDR3 bases are TGTGCCAGCAGCTCGACAGGGATCTACGAGCAGTACTTC.

The J gene is TRBJ2-5, the V gene TRBV10-3; D uncertain. Trimming stripped 8 bases from V and 0 bases from J, with 4 bases between. Germline V lookup: CDR1 ENHRY, CDR2 SYGVKD. The CDR3 contains 11 residues. CDR3 nucleotides: TGTGCCATCCGGGACCAAGAGACCCAGTACTTC. Its protein is CAIRDQETQYF.

The chain carries TRBV28 and TRBJ2-1; D not certain. The germline V and J ends were trimmed by 3 bases and 6 bases, with 12 bases remaining between them. CDR1 is MDHEN and CDR2 is SYDVKM in the germline V gene. The CDR3 is made up of 14 amino acids. CDR3 in amino acids: CASSFVTTGNEQFF. DNA of the CDR3: TGTGCCAGCAGTTTCGTAACTACCGGCAATGAGCAGTTCTTC. Looking up the rest from reference TRBV28 and TRBJ2-1 gives the full variable domain: DVKVTQSSRYLVKRTGEKVFLECVQDMDHENMFWYRQDPGLGLRLIYFSYDVKMKEKGDIPEGYSVSREKKERFSLILESASTNQTSMYLCASSFVTTGNEQFFGPGTRLTVL.

The CDR3 protein is CASSKGLAEETQYF. As DNA, the CDR3 is TGTGCCAGCTCAAAAGGTCTAGCGGAAGAGACCCAGTACTTC. The chain uses TRBV18 and TRBJ2-5; TRBD2 agrees at 7 bases. Germline V gene data show CDR1 as KGHSH and CDR2 as LQKENI. V shed 5 bases and J 3 bases; nucleotides not matched to a gene: 6. This CDR3 has 14 residues.

CDR3 in amino acids: CASSQDRGFSYNEQFF. The CDR3 region has the DNA TGTGCCAGCAGTCAAGACAGGGGCTTCTCCTACAATGAGCAGTTCTTC. The chain has TRBV2 and TRBJ2-1; 8 bases are a match to TRBD1. The CDR3 is made up of 16 amino acids. V lost 5 bases, J lost 0 bases, and 6 bases stayed unmatched. Germline values: CDR1 SNHLY, CDR2 FYNNEI.

The V call is TRBV28, the J call TRBJ2-3, with TRBD1 matching 9 bases. CDR3 length equals 17 residues. CDR1 is MDHEN and CDR2 is SYDVKM in the germline V gene. V lost 5 bases, J lost 6 bases, and 15 bases stayed unmatched. In DNA form, the CDR3 reads TGTGCCAGCAGTCTTAGTCCCGGGACAGGGCTCGACGATACGCAGTATTTT. Translation: CASSLSPGTGLDDTQYF. Together with reference TRBV28 and TRBJ2-3, the CDR3 gives the full variable domain: DVKVTQSSRYLVKRTGEKVFLECVQDMDHENMFWYRQDPGLGLRLIYFSYDVKMKEKGDIPEGYSVSREKKERFSLILESASTNQTSMYLCASSLSPGTGLDDTQYFGPGTRLTVL.

The V gene is TRBV5-1, the J gene TRBJ2-7; 9 positions match TRBD1. The germline gives CDR1 SGHRS, CDR2 YFSETQ. This CDR3 has 16 residues. Unmatched junction bases numbered 11, after V lost 4 bases and J lost 3 bases. CDR3 loop: CASSGGQGTLSYEQYF. In DNA form, the CDR3 reads TGCGCCAGCAGCGGGGGACAGGGTACTTTAAGCTACGAGCAGTACTTC.

This sequence joins TRBV11-2 and TRBJ2-7; weak D call: TRBD1 (5 bases). Trimming shortened V by 1 base and J by 2 bases, and 9 bases separated the two germline ends. There are 14 residues in the CDR3. The germline V gene encodes CDR1 SGHAT and CDR2 FQNNGV. The CDR3 DNA reads TGTGCCAGCAGCTTAGTTTGGGGCACCTACGAGCAGTACTTC. It encodes CASSLVWGTYEQYF.

This chain uses TRBV5-1 with TRBJ1-1; weak D call: TRBD1 (6 bases). CDR3 length equals 17 residues. Germline V gene data show CDR1 as SGHRS and CDR2 as YFSETQ. The V end was cut by 4 bases, the J end by 4 bases, with 23 bases between. The CDR3 DNA reads as TGCGCCAGCAGCCCAACGGGACAAGGGGTAGGAGTCACTGAAGCTTTCTTT. It is translated as CASSPTGQGVGVTEAFF.

This clone was detected only once. The chain has TRBV9 and TRBJ1-1; tentatively, D is TRBD1 (5 bases). The CDR3 extends over 12 amino acids. The germline V and J ends were trimmed by 3 bases and 8 bases, with 11 bases remaining between them. Germline CDR1 reads SGDLS; CDR2 reads YYNGEE. CDR3 in DNA: TGTGCCAGCAGCGCTACGGGGACCGAAGCTTTCTTT. Translation gives CASSATGTEAFF.

J is TRBJ2-5 and V is TRBV4-1, with 9 bases that match TRBD2. The J segment lost 2 bases and the V segment lost 3 bases, leaving 7 bases of the junction unmatched. Germline lookup yields CDR1 MGHRA and CDR2 YSYEKL. The CDR3 covers 16 residues. CDR3 DNA: TGCGCCAGCAGCCACTCTTTAGCGGGAGCGCAAGAGACCCAGTACTTC. Its translation: CASSHSLAGAQETQYF.